This record looks at one T cell receptor (beta chain) sequence and its context. What this receptor recognizes is not known. Base qualities are not provided; no much larger clone lies one nucleotide away. Spanning cysteine to phenylalanine, the CDR3 consists of 13 amino acids. Only the CDR3 DNA stays, 39 bases, in frame from base 1. V was cut back by 7 bases and J by 8 bases, leaving a gap of 12 bases between them. CDR1 LNHDA and CDR2 SQIVND are derived from the germline V gene (reference sequence). The sample is drawn from a study of T cell responses to AZD1222 COVID-19 vaccine (dated by TCRdb to the early 2020s). Concerning the study at large: AZD1222 recipients with second doses at about 4 weeks or about 12 weeks were pooled, because spike-specific TCR depth and breadth did not differ between schedules. TCR sequencing covered approximately 230 trial participants: 200 to 220 given two doses of AZD1222 and about 26 given two doses of MenACWY control vaccine. Enrollment into the trials was organized by age into subgroups of 18-55, 56-69 and 70-plus years, and those subgroups contained about 150, 27 and 61 TCR-sequenced participants, respectively.

Paper-wide results and their limitations: Nearly half of unique spike-specific TCRs reportedly recognized epitopes outside regions mutated in the B.1.351 and B.1.1.7 variants. Spike-specific TCR breadth and depth rose significantly after two AZD1222 doses compared with day 0 and with MenACWY recipients. No day 14 peak-response samples were available, so repertoires were characterized only after the peak T cell response. Only a handful of AZD1222 recipients were SARS-CoV-2 seropositive at baseline, limiting conclusions about previously exposed vaccinees. Participants were mostly white British and included more females than males, and it was suggested by the authors that clonal diversity may have been underestimated. Vaccine-associated CD4 TCRs spanned the whole spike protein, with dominant responses in regions 160-218 and 743-854. The 56-69-year group was small, and its depth increase did not reach significance, likely because of low power.

The time point label, as the study defines it: baseline before first vaccination. Samples from vaccinated people were obtained from the UK trials COV001 and COV002, which included a single-blind randomized controlled phase 2/3 trial of AZD1222 (ChAdOx1 nCoV-19) in healthy adults. For TCRbeta chain sequencing, PBMC samples were collected from trial participants at day 0 and at day 28 after the second dose. The CDR3 regions of human TCRbeta chains were analyzed by immunosequencing. Turning to the authors' computational methods: TCRs in the repertoires were compared against a reference library of SARS-CoV-2-specific TCRs that had been generated with the MIRA antigen-specificity platform. Breadth was defined as the fraction of unique TCRs that were SARS-CoV-2-associated, and depth was defined as the fraction of total T cells that were SARS-CoV-2-associated. Using the MIRA data, every spike-specific TCR was mapped to the spike region that the TCR reacted to and assigned to either a CD4 or a CD8 class. Log10-transformed breadth and depth values were compared by one-way ANOVA with Sidak's multiple comparisons tests. TCRdb provides this immuneACCESS table in a form limited to in-frame rearrangements. Some clones are lacking; in checked studies, under half of them reflect an unresolved V gene, and why the rest are absent is not known. V, J and clone size were drawn from that table, and D and trimming were deduced from the DNA. In this sample the table shows roughly 150,000 clones, approximately 89% of which occur a single time. The biggest ten clones account for 2.2% of the sample.

This receptor was identified in an adult in good health. The chain uses TRBV19 and TRBJ1-6, with the D gene not clear enough to name. The sequencing used peripheral blood, collected on day 0 of AZD1222 vaccination. The CDR3 sequence is CASTTREDSPLHF. The nucleotide sequence reads TGTGCCAGTACCACCCGAGAGGATTCACCCCTCCACTTT. Here the CDR3 is joined to the reference TRBV19 and TRBJ1-6 genes, and the full variable domain is: DGGITQSPKYLFRKEGQNVTLSCEQNLNHDAMYWYRQDPGQGLRLIYYSQIVNDFQKGDIAEGYSVSREKKESFPLTVTSAQKNPTAFYLCASTTREDSPLHFGNGTRLTVT.